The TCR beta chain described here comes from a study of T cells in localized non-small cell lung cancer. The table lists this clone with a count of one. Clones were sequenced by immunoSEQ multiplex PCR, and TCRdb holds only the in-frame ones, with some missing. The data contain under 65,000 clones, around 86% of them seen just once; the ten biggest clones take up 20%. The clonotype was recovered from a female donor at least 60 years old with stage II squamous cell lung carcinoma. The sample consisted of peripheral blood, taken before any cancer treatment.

CDR3 in amino acids: CSVSGQRKGILAKNIQYF. The CDR3 DNA reads TGCAGCGTGTCGGGACAGAGAAAAGGGATCCTAGCCAAAAACATTCAGTACTTC. The chain links TRBV29-1 to TRBJ2-4, with 7 bases lining up with TRBD1. V lost 6 bases to trimming and J lost 0 bases; unmatched junction nucleotides: 17. The CDR3 contains 18 residues. Germline values: CDR1 SQVTM, CDR2 ANQGSEA.